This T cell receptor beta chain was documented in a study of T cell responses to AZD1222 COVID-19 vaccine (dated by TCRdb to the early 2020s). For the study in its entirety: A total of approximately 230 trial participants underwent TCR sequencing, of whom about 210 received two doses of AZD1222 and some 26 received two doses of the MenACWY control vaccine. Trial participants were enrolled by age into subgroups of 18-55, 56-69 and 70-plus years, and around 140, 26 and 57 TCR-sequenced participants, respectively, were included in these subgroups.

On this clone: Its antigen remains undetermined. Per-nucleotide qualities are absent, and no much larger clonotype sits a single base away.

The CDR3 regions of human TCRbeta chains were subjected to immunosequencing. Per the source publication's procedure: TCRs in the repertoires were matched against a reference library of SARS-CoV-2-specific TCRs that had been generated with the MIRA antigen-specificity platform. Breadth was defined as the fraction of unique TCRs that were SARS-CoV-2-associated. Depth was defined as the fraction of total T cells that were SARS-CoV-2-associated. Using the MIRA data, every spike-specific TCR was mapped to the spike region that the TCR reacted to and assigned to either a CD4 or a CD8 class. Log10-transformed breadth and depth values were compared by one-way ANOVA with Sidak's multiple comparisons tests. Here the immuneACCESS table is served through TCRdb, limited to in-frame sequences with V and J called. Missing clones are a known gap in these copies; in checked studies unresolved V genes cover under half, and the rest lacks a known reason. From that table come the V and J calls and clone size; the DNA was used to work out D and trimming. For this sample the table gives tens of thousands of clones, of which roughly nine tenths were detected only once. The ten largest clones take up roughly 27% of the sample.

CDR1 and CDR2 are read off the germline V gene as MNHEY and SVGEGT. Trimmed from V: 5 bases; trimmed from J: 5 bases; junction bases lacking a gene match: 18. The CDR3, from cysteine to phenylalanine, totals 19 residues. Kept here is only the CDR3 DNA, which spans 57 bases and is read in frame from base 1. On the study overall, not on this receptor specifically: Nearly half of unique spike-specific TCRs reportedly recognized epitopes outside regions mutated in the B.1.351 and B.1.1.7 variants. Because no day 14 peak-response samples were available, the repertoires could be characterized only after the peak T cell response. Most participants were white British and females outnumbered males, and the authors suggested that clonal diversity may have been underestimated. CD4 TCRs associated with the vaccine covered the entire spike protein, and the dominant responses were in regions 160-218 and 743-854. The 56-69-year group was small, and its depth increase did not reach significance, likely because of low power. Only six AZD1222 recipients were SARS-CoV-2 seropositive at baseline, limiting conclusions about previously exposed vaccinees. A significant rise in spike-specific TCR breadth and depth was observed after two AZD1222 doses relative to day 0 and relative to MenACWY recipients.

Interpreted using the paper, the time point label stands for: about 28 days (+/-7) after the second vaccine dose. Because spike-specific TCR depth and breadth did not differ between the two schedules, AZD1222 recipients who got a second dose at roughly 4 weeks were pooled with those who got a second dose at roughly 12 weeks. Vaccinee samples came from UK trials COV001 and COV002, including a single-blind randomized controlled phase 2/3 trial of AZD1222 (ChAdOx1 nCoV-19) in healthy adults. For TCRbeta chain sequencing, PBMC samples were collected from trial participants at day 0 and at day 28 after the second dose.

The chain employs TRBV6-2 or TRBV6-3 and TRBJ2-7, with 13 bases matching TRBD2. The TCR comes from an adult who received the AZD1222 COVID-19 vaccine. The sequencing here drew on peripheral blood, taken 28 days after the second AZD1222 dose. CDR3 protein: CASSHGGLKLAGGPNEQYF. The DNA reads TGTGCCAGCAGTCATGGCGGCCTTAAACTAGCGGGAGGGCCAAACGAGCAGTACTTC.